This TCR beta chain comes out of a study of neurological immune-mediated disorders. Study-level points and caveats: None of the CDR3 amino acid sequences in expanded clones turned up in more than one subject, which points to private repertoires in all groups. With the multiple sclerosis repertoire cluster, neither clinical nor MRI features showed any association.

This clonotype has at least ten counts. Its cognate antigen is unknown. Unsorted libraries were prepared from 2 million PBMCs held at -80 C. Template-switch 5'RACE cDNA synthesis added a 10-nucleotide unique molecular identifier. TCRdb reprocessed the 5' RACE reads with MiXCR, giving one entry per CDR3 protein. The table has about 62,000 distinct CDR3 sequences, around 5% seen once. The CDR3 covers 10 residues. The V gene end was trimmed by 8 bases and the J gene end by 9 bases; junction bases not matched to a gene: 3. This rearrangement joins TRBV12-3 or TRBV12-4 to TRBJ2-5; 7 nucleotides line up with TRBD2. This sequence originates from a woman aged 50 to 60 with multiple sclerosis. Sequenced: PBMCs. CDR3 residues: CASGGVPQYF. The CDR3 DNA reads as TGTGCCAGCGGGGGGGTCCCCCAGTACTTC.